A selection of T cell receptor beta chains follows, all from one sample in a study of T-cell reconstitution after alpha-beta-depleted transplantation in children. TCRdb recomputed calls from the PCR reads with MiXCR, one row per CDR3 protein. The sample holds about 200,000 distinct CDR3 sequences, about 8.7% seen once. The sequencing here drew on PBMCs, mostly from graft donor cells, taken 360 days after TCRalphabeta/CD19-depleted stem cell transplant. These receptor sequences come from a male patient under 10 years old who had a stem cell transplant for acute myeloid leukemia, so the T cells may come from the graft donor. CDR3s include the opening cysteine and the closing phenylalanine or tryptophan. A D gene is named only where the DNA matches it firmly. Some rows have no size entry. The others give once, few or many, or a class for an expanded clone.

TRBD2,TRBV2,NA,TRBJ2-7,CASTRLAGGYEQYF,TGTGCCAGCACTAGACTAGCGGGAGGTTACGAGCAGTACTTC
NA,TRBV5-1,NA,TRBJ2-5,CASSVHRGGETQYF,TGCGCCAGCAGCGTCCACAGGGGAGGGGAGACCCAGTACTTC
NA,TRBV4-3,few,TRBJ2-1,CASSQERGEQFF,TGCGCCAGCAGCCAAGAAAGGGGTGAGCAGTTCTTC
TRBD1,TRBV5-6,many,TRBJ1-2,CASSSGQGAYGYTF,TGTGCCAGCAGCTCAGGACAGGGTGCCTATGGCTACACCTTC
TRBD2,TRBV20-1,few,TRBJ2-2,CCARAAGLVGTGELFF,TGCTGTGCTAGAGCCGCCGGACTAGTGGGCACCGGGGAGCTGTTTTTT
TRBD2,TRBV20-1,many,TRBJ2-1,CSARDLREGYNEQFF,TGCAGTGCTAGAGATCTGCGGGAGGGATACAATGAGCAGTTCTTC
NA,TRBV5-5,few,TRBJ1-3,CASSLEQRSGNTIYF,TGTGCCAGCAGCTTGGAACAGCGCTCTGGAAACACCATATATTTT
NA,TRBV12-3/TRBV12-4,few,TRBJ2-4,CASSLEIAKNIQYF,TGTGCCAGCAGTTTGGAGATAGCCAAAAACATTCAGTACTTC
TRBD1,TRBV12-3/TRBV12-4,NA,TRBJ1-1,CASSSRTGRTEAFF,TGTGCCAGCAGTTCCCGGACAGGGAGGACTGAAGCTTTCTTT
NA,TRBV18,few,TRBJ1-5,CASSGGRNQPQHF,TGTGCCAGTTCGGGTGGGAGGAATCAGCCCCAGCATTTT
NA,TRBV5-1,many,TRBJ1-2,CASSLERQGNVGYTF,TGCGCCAGCAGCTTGGAGCGGCAGGGAAATGTTGGCTACACCTTC
NA,TRBV4-2,few,TRBJ2-1,CASSQGGLLRRDEQFF,TGTGCCAGCAGCCAAGGGGGACTCCTACGGCGGGATGAGCAGTTCTTC
NA,TRBV6-5,NA,TRBJ2-1,CASSYSRGVEQFF,TGTGCCAGCAGTTACTCGCGGGGCGTTGAGCAGTTCTTC
NA,TRBV6-1,many,TRBJ2-3,CASKTDSSGTDTQYF,TGTGCCAGCAAAACGGACAGTTCAGGGACAGATACGCAGTATTTT
TRBD2,TRBV6-2/TRBV6-3,NA,TRBJ2-1,CASRWLAGGLSSDSEQFF,TGTGCCAGCAGATGGCTAGCGGGAGGGCTCAGTTCCGATTCTGAGCAGTTCTTC
TRBD1,TRBV19,NA,TRBJ2-3,CASSATGVIDTQYF,TGTGCCAGTAGTGCGACAGGGGTTATAGATACGCAGTATTTT
TRBD2,TRBV11-1,NA,TRBJ2-2,CASSLKSREAGELFF,TGTGCCAGCAGCTTAAAGTCGCGGGAGGCCGGGGAGCTGTTTTTT
NA,TRBV20-1,NA,TRBJ1-5,CSARDPAAEPSNQPQHF,TGCAGTGCTAGAGATCCAGCGGCAGAACCTAGCAATCAGCCCCAGCATTTT
TRBD1,TRBV20-1,NA,TRBJ1-5,CSAERYDRANQPQHF,TGCAGTGCTGAACGCTACGACAGGGCAAATCAGCCCCAGCATTTT
TRBD2,TRBV7-9,few,TRBJ2-1,CASNRAGGYNEQFF,TGTGCCAGCAATCGGGCGGGGGGCTACAATGAGCAGTTCTTC
NA,TRBV20-1,NA,TRBJ1-5,CSARDRRANQPQHF,TGCAGTGCTAGAGACCGCCGGGCGAATCAGCCCCAGCATTTT
TRBD2,TRBV4-1,many,TRBJ2-1,CASSQVLEATSGRLVTGEQFF,TGCGCCAGCAGCCAAGTCCTGGAGGCGACTAGCGGGAGGCTAGTGACGGGAGAGCAGTTCTTC
NA,TRBV20-1,NA,TRBJ2-3,CSASVLGTDTQYF,TGCAGTGCTAGTGTACTAGGCACAGATACGCAGTATTTT
NA,TRBV18,few,TRBJ1-2,CASSPQGPDYGYTF,TGTGCCAGCTCACCACAGGGGCCTGACTATGGCTACACCTTC